This TCR beta chain derives from a study of early T cells in non-severe SARS-CoV-2 infection. Across the study: The input, bulk RNA from unsorted whole blood, was sequenced, and chains were unpaired.

Tagging with unique molecular identifiers was applied to individual cDNA molecules. Using its own MiXCR run on the 5' RACE reads, TCRdb lists one record per CDR3 protein. The repertoire consists of roughly 80,000 distinct CDR3 sequences, with roughly 10% occurring once and the leading ten covering more than 10%. CDR1 is SGHAT and CDR2 is FQNNGV in the germline V gene. The V end was cut by 4 bases, the J end by 2 bases, with 6 bases between. The CDR3 is 12 amino acids. The specimen comprised whole blood, sampled at baseline. The chain combines TRBV11-2 with TRBJ2-7, with no clear D. The sequence was obtained from an adult who was a healthcare worker with PCR-confirmed SARS-CoV-2 infection or an uninfected control (not recorded which). The CDR3, as DNA: TGTGCCAGCAGCTCCACCCCCTACGAGCAGTACTTC. Translating it yields CASSSTPYEQYF.